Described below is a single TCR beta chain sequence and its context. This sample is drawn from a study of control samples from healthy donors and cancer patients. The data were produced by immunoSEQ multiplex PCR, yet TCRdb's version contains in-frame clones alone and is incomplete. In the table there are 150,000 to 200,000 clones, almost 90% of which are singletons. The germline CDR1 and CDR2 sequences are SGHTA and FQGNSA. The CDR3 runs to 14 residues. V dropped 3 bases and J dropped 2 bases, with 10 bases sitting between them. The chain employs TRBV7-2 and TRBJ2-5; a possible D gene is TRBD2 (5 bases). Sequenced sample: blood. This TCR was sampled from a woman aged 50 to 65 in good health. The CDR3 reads CASSFTPGQETQYF. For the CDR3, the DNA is TGTGCCAGCAGCTTTACTCCGGGGCAAGAGACCCAGTACTTC.